This paragraph covers one T cell receptor beta chain sequence. Antigen unknown. The primer mix had 60 Vbeta and 13 Jbeta primers. Profiled with immunoSEQ multiplex PCR; TCRdb holds only in-frame clones, not every one. The sample records 100,000 to 150,000 clones, around 72% being singletons. The data were obtained in a study of cytomegalovirus exposure and HLA in healthy donors. From germline, CDR1 is SGHRS and CDR2 YFSETQ. The CDR3 is 15 residues long. The V end lost 0 bases, the J end lost 4 bases, and 12 bases lay between the germline ends. General study points: In a later analysis, at a false discovery rate of 0.05, 15,000 to 20,000 TCR beta sequences matched HLA alleles.

This TCR came from a man between 25 and 39 years old in good health and CMV-seronegative. Sequencing was performed on PBMCs. The gene calls are TRBV5-1 and TRBJ2-3, with D maybe TRBD2 (6 bases). CDR3 nucleotides: TGCGCCAGCAGCTTGGACTTGGTAGCGGCAGATACGCAGTATTTT. This translates into CASSLDLVAADTQYF.